A selection of T cell receptor beta chains follows, all from one sample in a study of shared clonotypes between healthy human individuals. The assay was immunoSEQ multiplex PCR, and TCRdb's table has in-frame clones only and misses some. The data show a few hundred thousand clones, 97% seen once. The sequenced material came from naive CD4+ T cells sorted from blood. The source of these receptors is a woman between 25 and 40 years old in good health. The CDR3 runs from the conserved cysteine through the conserved F or W. D genes are given only for firm matches. Not every row has a clone size; where given, it reads once, few, many or a size class.

TRBJ2-5 | TRBD2 | TRBV2 | - | CASSQTSGGETQYF | TGTGCCAGCAGTCAAACTAGCGGAGGAGAGACCCAGTACTTC
TRBJ1-2 | - | TRBV5-4 | - | CASSLMTGNYGYTF | TGTGCCAGCAGCTTAATGACAGGCAACTATGGCTACACCTTC
TRBJ2-2 | - | TRBV14 | - | CASSAFANTGELFF | TGTGCCAGCAGCGCCTTTGCGAACACCGGGGAGCTGTTTTTT
TRBJ1-4 | TRBD1 | TRBV19 | - | CASAGQGAPWNEKLFF | TGTGCCAGTGCAGGACAGGGGGCGCCTTGGAATGAAAAACTGTTTTTT
TRBJ1-1 | TRBD1 | TRBV5-1 | - | CASSLIGQGLSEAFF | TGCGCCAGCAGCTTGATTGGACAGGGCCTTTCGGAAGCTTTCTTT
TRBJ2-3 | TRBD1 | TRBV4-1 | - | CASSQTLGGRQGVSDTQYF | TGCGCCAGCAGCCAAACCCTGGGAGGGAGACAGGGGGTGTCGGATACGCAGTATTTT
TRBJ1-1 | - | TRBV2 | - | CASSGQTGLTEAFF | TGTGCCAGCAGTGGCCAGACAGGACTCACTGAAGCTTTCTTT
TRBJ2-5 | - | TRBV15 | - | CATSIGRAETQYF | TGTGCCACCAGCATAGGACGGGCAGAGACCCAGTACTTC
TRBJ1-3 | - | TRBV6-6 | - | CASRTGVLSGNTIYF | TGTGCCAGCAGAACTGGGGTACTATCTGGAAACACCATATATTTT
TRBJ2-2 | - | TRBV6-5 | - | CASSYLSGSNTGELFF | TGTGCCAGCAGTTATCTGAGCGGGTCGAACACCGGGGAGCTGTTTTTT
TRBJ2-7 | TRBD2 | TRBV28 | - | CASRTGLANSYEQYF | TGTGCCAGCAGGACGGGACTAGCGAACTCCTACGAGCAGTACTTC
TRBJ1-1 | - | TRBV9 | - | CASSVGRVNTEAFF | TGTGCCAGCAGCGTGGGACGGGTAAACACTGAAGCTTTCTTT
TRBJ2-2 | - | TRBV7-9 | - | CASNIQRTGELFF | TGTGCCAGCAACATACAGAGAACCGGGGAGCTGTTTTTT
TRBJ2-7 | TRBD1 | TRBV18 | once | CASSPPIRSGQTYEQYF | TGTGCCAGCTCACCACCGATTCGCTCGGGACAGACCTACGAGCAGTACTTC
TRBJ2-3 | TRBD2 | TRBV5-4 | - | CASSSGSLTDTQYF | TGTGCCAGCAGTAGCGGGAGTCTCACAGATACGCAGTATTTT
TRBJ2-7 | TRBD1 | TRBV7-6 | - | CASSSTGTAYEQYF | TGTGCCAGCAGCTCCACCGGGACAGCCTACGAGCAGTACTTC
TRBJ1-4 | - | TRBV29-1 | - | CSVRGLGEKLFF | TGCAGCGTTAGGGGGTTAGGGGAAAAACTGTTTTTT
TRBJ2-7 | - | TRBV5-1 | - | CASSFGESYEQYF | TGCGCCAGCAGCTTTGGCGAGTCCTACGAGCAGTACTTC
TRBJ2-7 | - | TRBV4-1 | - | CASSQVLRDEQYF | TGCGCCAGCAGCCAGGTACTCAGGGACGAGCAGTACTTC
TRBJ1-2 | - | TRBV7-8 | - | CASSHVRGYGYTF | TGTGCCAGCAGCCACGTCAGGGGCTATGGCTACACCTTC
TRBJ1-4 | TRBD1 | TRBV5-1 | - | CASSDRGLANEKLFF | TGCGCCAGCAGCGACAGGGGGTTGGCTAATGAAAAACTGTTTTTT
TRBJ2-7 | - | TRBV28 | - | CASSGTYEQYF | TGTGCCAGCAGTGGAACCTACGAGCAGTACTTC